The 5 T cell receptor beta chains listed next were all sequenced from one sample in a study of PD-1 blockade in classical Hodgkin lymphoma (dated by TCRdb to 2018 to 2020). The library came from the immunoSEQ multiplex PCR assay. TCRdb re-hosts the immuneACCESS table, in-frame sequences only. Its copies lack some clones; in the studies checked, an unresolved V gene accounts for under half of them, and the cause for the rest is not known. This sample is represented by 90,000 to 100,000 clones; roughly 92% of them were singletons. The ten largest clones capture less than 3% of the sample. The time point label, as the study defines it: cycle 1 day 1 (C1D1), immediately before nivolumab initiation. Every trial patient had relapsed after autologous stem cell transplantation, and cohorts A, B and C differed in prior brentuximab vedotin exposure. This specimen consisted of peripheral blood mononuclear cells (PBMCs), obtained at baseline. The receptors derive from a human donor with classical Hodgkin lymphoma.

This sequence joins TRBV11-3 and TRBJ2-2, with D unclear. The CDR3 extends over 15 amino acids. Per the germline V gene, CDR1 is SGHNT and CDR2 is YENEEA. V lost 3 bases to trimming and J lost 1 base, with 9 bases between them. In DNA form, the CDR3 reads TGTGCCAGCAGCTTGGGGTCCATGAACACCGGGGAGCTGTTTTTT. The encoded protein is CASSLGSMNTGELFF.

This clone has only a few counts. The chain recombines TRBV6-5 with TRBJ2-3; 11 bases are shared with TRBD2. The germline CDR1 and CDR2 sequences are MNHEY and SVGAGI. The CDR3 has 15 residues. The J segment lost 5 bases and the V segment lost 2 bases, leaving 3 bases of the junction unmatched. CDR3: CASSYTGTSGDTQYF. CDR3 nucleotide sequence: TGTGCCAGCAGTTACACCGGGACTAGCGGAGATACGCAGTATTTT.

The V and J genes are TRBV4-1 and TRBJ2-7; 12 bases fit TRBD2. The CDR3 extends over 16 amino acids. The junction had 7 bases not matched to a gene; V was cut back by 4 bases and J by 3 bases. Germline lookup yields CDR1 MGHRA and CDR2 YSYEKL. CDR3: CASSPRPGLAGYEQYF. The CDR3 nucleotides read TGCGCCAGCAGCCCCCGCCCGGGACTAGCGGGCTACGAGCAGTACTTC.

This clone was detected only a few times. J is TRBJ2-7 and V is TRBV10-1; D gene uncertain. The CDR3 contains 10 residues. The germline CDR1 and CDR2 sequences are WNHNN and SYGVQD (reference sequence). Trimming shortened V by 6 bases and J by 5 bases, and 5 bases separated the two germline ends. CDR3 bases: TGCGCCAGCAGCTTCGACGAGCAGTACTTC. This sequence encodes CASSFDEQYF.

V gene TRBV6-1 combines with J gene TRBJ2-2, with no clear D. This CDR3 comprises 12 residues. V dropped 6 bases and J dropped 3 bases, with 5 bases sitting between them. Per the germline V gene, CDR1 is MNHNS and CDR2 is SASEGT. In nucleotides, the CDR3 is TGTGCCAGCAGGGGTGACACCGGGGAGCTGTTTTTT. Amino acids: CASRGDTGELFF.